This TCR beta chain was profiled in a study of T cells in Graves' hyperthyroidism and ophthalmopathy. Trimming left V 2 bases short and J 0 bases short, with 8 bases between. This CDR3 is 15 amino acids long. CDR1 KGHSH and CDR2 LQKENI come from the germline V gene. RNA transcripts yielded amplified TCR beta CDR3 regions. TCR CDR3 underwent first-round RT-PCR with the HTBI primer set. One entry per CDR3 protein, called by TCRdb with MiXCR from the multiplex PCR reads. Of under 350,000 distinct CDR3 sequences in the sample, 15% to 20% were seen once. This clonotype was seen many times. The genes are TRBV18 and TRBJ2-1, with D tentatively TRBD2 (6 bases). Specimen: blood. The TCR sequence derives from a woman aged 55-70 years with Graves' ophthalmopathy. The CDR3 spells CASSPFGSSYNEQFF. Here the CDR3 DNA reads TGTGCCAGCTCACCATTCGGGAGCTCCTACAATGAGCAGTTCTTC.